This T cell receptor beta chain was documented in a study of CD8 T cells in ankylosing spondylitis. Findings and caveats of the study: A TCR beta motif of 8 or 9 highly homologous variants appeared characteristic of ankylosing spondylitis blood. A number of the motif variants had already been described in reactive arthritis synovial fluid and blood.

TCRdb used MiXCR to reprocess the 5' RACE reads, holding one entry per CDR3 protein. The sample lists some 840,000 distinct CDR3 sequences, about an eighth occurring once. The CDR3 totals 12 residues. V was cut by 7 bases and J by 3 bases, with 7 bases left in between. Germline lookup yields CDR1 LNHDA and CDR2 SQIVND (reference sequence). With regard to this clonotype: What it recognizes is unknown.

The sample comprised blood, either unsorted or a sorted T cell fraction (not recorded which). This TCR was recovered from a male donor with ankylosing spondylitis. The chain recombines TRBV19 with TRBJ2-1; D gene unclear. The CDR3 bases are TGTGCCAGTAATTCGATCTACAATGAGCAGTTCTTC. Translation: CASNSIYNEQFF.